The following is a TCR beta chain sequence with its context. Which antigen it targets is not known. Base qualities are not at hand, and no much larger clone is one base apart. V drops 0 bases and J drops 0 bases, leaving 6 bases in between. From a lookup of the germline V gene (reference sequence), CDR1 and CDR2 are SGHNT and YYREEE. The CDR3 starts with the cysteine, ends with the phenylalanine, and has 15 residues. The retained sequence is limited to the CDR3, 45 bases, with the frame set at the first base. The record originates from a study of T cell changes during pregnancy in multiple sclerosis (dated by TCRdb to the late 2010s). About the full investigation: Changes in the T cell repertoire over the course of pregnancy were examined in this study in women with multiple sclerosis.

Libraries were built with the immunoSEQ multiplex PCR assay. Imported from immuneACCESS, the table was reduced by TCRdb to in-frame sequences with V and J called. These copies leave out some clones; in studies compared against another copy, an unresolved V gene accounts for under half, and the cause of the remainder is not known. The sample includes 40,000 to 65,000 clones, with almost 95% observed a single time. The ten largest clones take up 0.25% of the sample. The chain is made from TRBV5-4 and TRBJ2-2; TRBD2 could be the D gene, as 6 bases match. The sample in question was CD4+ T cells from peripheral blood mononuclear cells, obtained in the third trimester of pregnancy. The origin of this receptor is a female donor with multiple sclerosis, enrolled in a pregnancy study. The nucleotide sequence is TGTGCCAGCAGCTTGGGACTAGCGAACACCGGGGAGCTGTTTTTT. The encoded protein is CASSLGLANTGELFF.